This T cell receptor beta chain was sequenced during a study of blood T cell repertoires in COVID-19. Source study methods: Scientists estimated how many nucleated cells there were by amplifying reference gene primers. Here immunoSEQ multiplex PCR was the method, and the copy in TCRdb shows in-frame clones only, minus some. V, J and clone size are taken as reported in that table, and D and trimming were inferred from the DNA itself. The table includes about 130,000 clones, more than 75% detected once. The CDR3 runs 16 residues. Germline V CDR1 and CDR2: SEHNR, FQNEAQ (reference sequence). V lost 5 bases and J lost 0; bases outside the gene matches: 5.

The receptor comes from a woman aged 60-75 years with acute or convalescent COVID-19. Input material: peripheral blood. This chain connects TRBV7-9 to TRBJ1-1; TRBD1 agrees at 11 bases. Here the CDR3 reads CASSRDRGKMNTEAFF. The CDR3 nucleotides are TGTGCCAGCAGCCGGGACAGGGGGAAGATGAACACTGAAGCTTTCTTT.